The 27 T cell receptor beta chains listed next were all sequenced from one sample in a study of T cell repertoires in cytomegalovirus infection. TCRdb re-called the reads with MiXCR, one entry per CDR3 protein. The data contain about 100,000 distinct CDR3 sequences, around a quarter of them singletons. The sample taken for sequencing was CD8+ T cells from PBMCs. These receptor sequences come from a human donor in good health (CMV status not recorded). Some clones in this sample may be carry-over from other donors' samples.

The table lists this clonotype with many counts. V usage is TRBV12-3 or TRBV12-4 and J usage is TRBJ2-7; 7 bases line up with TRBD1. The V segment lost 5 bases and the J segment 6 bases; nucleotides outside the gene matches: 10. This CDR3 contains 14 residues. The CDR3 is CASSLRQGGSEQYF. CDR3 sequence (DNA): TGTGCCAGCAGTCTTCGACAGGGTGGGAGCGAGCAGTACTTC.

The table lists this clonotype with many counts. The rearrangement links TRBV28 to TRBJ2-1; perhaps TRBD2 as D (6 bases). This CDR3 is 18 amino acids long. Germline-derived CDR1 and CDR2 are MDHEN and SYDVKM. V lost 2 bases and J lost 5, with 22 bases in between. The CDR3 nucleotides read TGTGCCAGCAGTTTAGCGGGGATGGGTAGTGTCAGTGACAATGAGCAGTTCTTC. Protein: CASSLAGMGSVSDNEQFF.

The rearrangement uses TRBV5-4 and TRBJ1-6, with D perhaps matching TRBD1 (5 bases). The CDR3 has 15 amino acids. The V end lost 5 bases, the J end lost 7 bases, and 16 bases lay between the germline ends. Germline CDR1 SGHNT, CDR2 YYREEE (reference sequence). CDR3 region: CASRPGGVRNSPLHF. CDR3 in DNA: TGTGCCAGCAGACCCGGGGGGGTTCGGAATTCACCCCTCCACTTT. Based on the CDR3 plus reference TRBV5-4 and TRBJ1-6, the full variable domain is ETGVTQSPTHLIKTRGQQVTLRCSSQSGHNTVSWYQQALGQGPQFIFQYYREEENGRGNFPPRFSGLQFPNYSSELNVNALELDDSALYLCASRPGGVRNSPLHFGNGTRLTVT.

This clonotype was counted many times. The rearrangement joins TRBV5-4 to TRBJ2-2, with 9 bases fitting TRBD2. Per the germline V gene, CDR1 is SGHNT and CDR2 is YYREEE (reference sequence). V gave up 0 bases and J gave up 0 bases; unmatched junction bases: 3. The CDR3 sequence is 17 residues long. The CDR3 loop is CASSLDAGGPNTGELFF. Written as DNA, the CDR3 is TGTGCCAGCAGCTTGGACGCGGGAGGGCCGAACACCGGGGAGCTGTTTTTT.

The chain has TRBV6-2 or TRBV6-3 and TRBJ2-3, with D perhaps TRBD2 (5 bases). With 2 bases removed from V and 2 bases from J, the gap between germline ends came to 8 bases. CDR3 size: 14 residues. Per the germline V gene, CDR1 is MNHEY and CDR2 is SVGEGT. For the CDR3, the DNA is TGTGCCAGCAGTTACGGAGGATACACAGATACGCAGTATTTT. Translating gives CASSYGGYTDTQYF.

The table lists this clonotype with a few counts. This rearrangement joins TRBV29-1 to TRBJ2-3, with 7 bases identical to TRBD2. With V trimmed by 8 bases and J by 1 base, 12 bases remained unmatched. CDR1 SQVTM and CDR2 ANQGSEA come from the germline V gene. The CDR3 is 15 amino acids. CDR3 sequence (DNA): TGCAGCCTACGGGAGGCTCGAGGTCGCACAGATACGCAGTATTTT. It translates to CSLREARGRTDTQYF.

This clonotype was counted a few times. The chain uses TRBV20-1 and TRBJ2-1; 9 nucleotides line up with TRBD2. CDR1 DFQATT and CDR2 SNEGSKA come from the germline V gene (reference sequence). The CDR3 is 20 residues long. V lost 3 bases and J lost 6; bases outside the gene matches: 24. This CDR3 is CSASGWQGNGASGNINEQFF. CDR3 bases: TGCAGTGCTAGCGGGTGGCAGGGAAATGGGGCTAGCGGGAACATCAATGAGCAGTTCTTC.

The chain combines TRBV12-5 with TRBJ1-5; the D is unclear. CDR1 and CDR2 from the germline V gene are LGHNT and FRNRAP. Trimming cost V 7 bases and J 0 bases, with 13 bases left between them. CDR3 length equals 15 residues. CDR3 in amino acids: CASATGVYSNQPQHF. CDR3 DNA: TGTGCTAGTGCCACTGGTGTTTATAGCAATCAGCCCCAGCATTTT.

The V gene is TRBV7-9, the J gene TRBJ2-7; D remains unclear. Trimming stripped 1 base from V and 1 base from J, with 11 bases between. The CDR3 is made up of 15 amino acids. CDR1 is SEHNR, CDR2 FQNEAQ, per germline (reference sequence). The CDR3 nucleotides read TGTGCCAGCAGCTTAGGGGTACAGAATTCCTACGAGCAGTACTTC. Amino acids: CASSLGVQNSYEQYF.

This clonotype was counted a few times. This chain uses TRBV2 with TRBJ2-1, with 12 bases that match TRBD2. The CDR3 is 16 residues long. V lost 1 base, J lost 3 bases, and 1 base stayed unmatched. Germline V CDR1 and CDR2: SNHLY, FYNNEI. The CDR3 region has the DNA TGTGCCAGCAGTGAAGGACTAGCGGGAGTCTACAATGAGCAGTTCTTC. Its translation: CASSEGLAGVYNEQFF.

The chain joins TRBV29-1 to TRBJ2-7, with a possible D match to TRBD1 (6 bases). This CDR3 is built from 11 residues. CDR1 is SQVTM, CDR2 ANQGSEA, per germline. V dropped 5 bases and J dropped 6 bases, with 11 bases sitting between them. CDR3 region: CSVSTGIEQYF. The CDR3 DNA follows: TGCAGCGTTAGTACAGGGATCGAGCAGTACTTC.

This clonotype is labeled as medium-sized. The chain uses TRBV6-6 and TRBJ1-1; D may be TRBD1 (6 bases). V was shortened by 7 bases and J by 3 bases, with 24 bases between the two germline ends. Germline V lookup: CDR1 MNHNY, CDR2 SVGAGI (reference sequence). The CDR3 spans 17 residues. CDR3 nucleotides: TGTGCCAGCACCTTAGCAGGGGACGACCTCCCGTACACTGAAGCTTTCTTT. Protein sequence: CASTLAGDDLPYTEAFF.

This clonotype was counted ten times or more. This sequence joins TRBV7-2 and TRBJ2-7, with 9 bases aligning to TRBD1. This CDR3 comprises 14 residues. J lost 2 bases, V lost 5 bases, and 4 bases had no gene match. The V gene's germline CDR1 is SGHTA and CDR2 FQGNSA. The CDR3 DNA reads TGTGCCAGCAGCCCCGGACAGGGGCCCTACGAGCAGTACTTC. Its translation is CASSPGQGPYEQYF.

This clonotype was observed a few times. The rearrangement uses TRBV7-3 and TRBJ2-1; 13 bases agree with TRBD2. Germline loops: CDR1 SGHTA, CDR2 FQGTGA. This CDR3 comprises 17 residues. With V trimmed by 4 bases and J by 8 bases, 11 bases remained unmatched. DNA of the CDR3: TGTGCCAGCAGCTCAACTAGCGGGGGGGCCTATTCTGATGAGCAGTTCTTC. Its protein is CASSSTSGGAYSDEQFF.

The CDR3: CATSFSGDEQFF. CDR3 sequence (DNA): TGTGCCACCAGCTTTAGCGGTGATGAGCAGTTCTTC. The chain links TRBV24-1 to TRBJ2-1, with a possible D match to TRBD2 (6 bases). In germline, CDR1 is KGHDR, CDR2 SFDVKD. V was shortened by 7 bases and J by 8 bases, with 11 bases between the two germline ends. The CDR3 totals 12 residues.

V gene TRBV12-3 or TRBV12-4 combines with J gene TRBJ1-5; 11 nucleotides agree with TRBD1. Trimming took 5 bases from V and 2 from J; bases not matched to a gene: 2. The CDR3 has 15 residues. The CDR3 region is CASSKGQGGNQPQHF. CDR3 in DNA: TGTGCCAGCAGTAAGGGACAGGGGGGCAATCAGCCCCAGCATTTT.

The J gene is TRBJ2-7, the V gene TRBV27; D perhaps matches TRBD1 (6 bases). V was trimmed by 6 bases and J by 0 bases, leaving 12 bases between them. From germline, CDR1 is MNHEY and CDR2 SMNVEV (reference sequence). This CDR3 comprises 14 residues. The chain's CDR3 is CASSRDRSSYEQYF. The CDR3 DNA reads TGTGCCAGCAGCCGAGACAGGAGCTCCTACGAGCAGTACTTC.

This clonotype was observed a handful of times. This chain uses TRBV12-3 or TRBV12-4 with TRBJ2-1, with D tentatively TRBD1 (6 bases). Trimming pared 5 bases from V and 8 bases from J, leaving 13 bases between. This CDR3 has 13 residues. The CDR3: CASSGQRSYEQFF. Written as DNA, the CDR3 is TGTGCCAGCAGTGGACAGAGGTCGTATGAGCAGTTCTTC.

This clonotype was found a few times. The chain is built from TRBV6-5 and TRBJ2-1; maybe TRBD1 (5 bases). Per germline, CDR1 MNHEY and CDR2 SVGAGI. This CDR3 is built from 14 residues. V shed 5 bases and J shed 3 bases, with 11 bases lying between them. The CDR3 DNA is TGTGCCAGCAGTCCCTCCGACAGCTACAATGAGCAGTTCTTC. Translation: CASSPSDSYNEQFF.

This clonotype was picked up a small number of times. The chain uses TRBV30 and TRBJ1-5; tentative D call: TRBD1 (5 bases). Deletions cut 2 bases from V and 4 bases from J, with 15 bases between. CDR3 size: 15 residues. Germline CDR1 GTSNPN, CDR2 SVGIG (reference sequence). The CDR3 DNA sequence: TGTGCCTGGAGTCTCGAGGGGAAAGGGAATCAGCCCCAGCATTTT. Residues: CAWSLEGKGNQPQHF.

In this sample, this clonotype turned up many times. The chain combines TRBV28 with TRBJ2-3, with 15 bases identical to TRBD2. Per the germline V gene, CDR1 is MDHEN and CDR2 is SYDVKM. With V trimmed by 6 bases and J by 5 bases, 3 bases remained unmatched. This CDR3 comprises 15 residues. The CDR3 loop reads CASRRTSGRVDTQYF. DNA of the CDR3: TGTGCCAGCAGAAGGACTAGCGGGAGGGTAGATACGCAGTATTTT.

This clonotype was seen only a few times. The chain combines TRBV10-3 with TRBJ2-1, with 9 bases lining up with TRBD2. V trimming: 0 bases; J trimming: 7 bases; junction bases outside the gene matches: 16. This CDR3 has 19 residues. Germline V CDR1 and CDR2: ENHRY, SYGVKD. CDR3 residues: CAISESGGGGPSGKNEQFF. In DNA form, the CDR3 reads TGTGCCATCAGTGAGTCGGGCGGTGGAGGCCCTAGCGGGAAGAATGAGCAGTTCTTC.

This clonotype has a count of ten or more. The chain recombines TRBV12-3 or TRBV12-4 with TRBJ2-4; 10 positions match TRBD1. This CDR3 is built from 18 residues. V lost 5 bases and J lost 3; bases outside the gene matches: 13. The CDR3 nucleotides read TGTGCCAGCAGTGCCCCGGGACAGGGGATTGCCATCAAAAACATTCAGTACTTC. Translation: CASSAPGQGIAIKNIQYF.

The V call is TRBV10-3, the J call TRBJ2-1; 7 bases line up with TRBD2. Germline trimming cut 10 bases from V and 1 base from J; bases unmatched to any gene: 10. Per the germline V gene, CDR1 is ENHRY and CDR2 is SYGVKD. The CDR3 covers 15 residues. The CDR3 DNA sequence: TGTGCCACTGGCGGGCTAGCGGATTCCTACAATGAGCAGTTCTTC. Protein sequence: CATGGLADSYNEQFF.

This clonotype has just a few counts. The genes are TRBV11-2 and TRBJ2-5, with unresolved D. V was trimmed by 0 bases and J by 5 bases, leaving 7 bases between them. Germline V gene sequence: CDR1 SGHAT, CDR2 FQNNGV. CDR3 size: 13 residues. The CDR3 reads CASSLEVWETQYF. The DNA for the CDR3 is TGTGCCAGCAGCTTAGAGGTTTGGGAGACCCAGTACTTC.

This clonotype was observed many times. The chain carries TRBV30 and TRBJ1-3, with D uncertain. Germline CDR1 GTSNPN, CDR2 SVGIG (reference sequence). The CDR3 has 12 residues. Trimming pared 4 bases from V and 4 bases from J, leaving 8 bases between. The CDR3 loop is CAWKKAGNTIYF. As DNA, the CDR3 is TGTGCCTGGAAGAAAGCCGGAAACACCATATATTTT.

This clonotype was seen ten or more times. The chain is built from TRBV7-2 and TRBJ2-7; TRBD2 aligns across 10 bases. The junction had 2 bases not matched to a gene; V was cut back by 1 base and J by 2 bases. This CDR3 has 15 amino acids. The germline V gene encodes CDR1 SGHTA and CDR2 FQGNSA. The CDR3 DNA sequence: TGTGCCAGCAGCTTAGAACTAGCGGGAACCTACGAGCAGTACTTC. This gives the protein CASSLELAGTYEQYF. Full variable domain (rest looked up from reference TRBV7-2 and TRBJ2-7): GAGVSQSPSNKVTEKGKDVELRCDPISGHTALYWYRQSLGQGLEFLIYFQGNSAPDKSGLPSDRFSAERTGGSVSTLTIQRTQQEDSAVYLCASSLELAGTYEQYFGPGTRLTVT.